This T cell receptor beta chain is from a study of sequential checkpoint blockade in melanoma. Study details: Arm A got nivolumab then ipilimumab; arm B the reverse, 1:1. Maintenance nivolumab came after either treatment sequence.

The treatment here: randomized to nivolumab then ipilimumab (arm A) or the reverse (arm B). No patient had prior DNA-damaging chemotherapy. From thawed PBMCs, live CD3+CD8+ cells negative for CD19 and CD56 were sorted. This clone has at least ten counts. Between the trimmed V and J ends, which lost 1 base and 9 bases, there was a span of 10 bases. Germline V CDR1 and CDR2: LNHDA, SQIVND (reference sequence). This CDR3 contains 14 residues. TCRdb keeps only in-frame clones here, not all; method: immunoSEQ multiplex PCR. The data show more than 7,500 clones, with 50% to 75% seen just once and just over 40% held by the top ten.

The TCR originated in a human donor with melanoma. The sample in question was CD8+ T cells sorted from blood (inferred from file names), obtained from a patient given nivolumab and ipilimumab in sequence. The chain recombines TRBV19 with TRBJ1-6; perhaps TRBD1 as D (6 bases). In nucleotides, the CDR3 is TGTGCCAGTAGTATAGGCAGGGGTTCTTCACCCCTCCACTTT. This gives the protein CASSIGRGSSPLHF.